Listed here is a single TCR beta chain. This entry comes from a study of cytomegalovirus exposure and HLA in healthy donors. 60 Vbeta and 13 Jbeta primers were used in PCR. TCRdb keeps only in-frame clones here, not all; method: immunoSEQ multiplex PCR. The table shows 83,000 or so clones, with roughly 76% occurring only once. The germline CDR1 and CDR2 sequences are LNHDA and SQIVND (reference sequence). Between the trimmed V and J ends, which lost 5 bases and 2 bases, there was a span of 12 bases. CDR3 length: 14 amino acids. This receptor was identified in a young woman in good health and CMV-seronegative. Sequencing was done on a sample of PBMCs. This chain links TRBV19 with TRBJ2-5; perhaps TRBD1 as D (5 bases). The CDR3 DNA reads TGTGCCAGTAGTGCCTTGACAGCTCAAGAGACCCAGTACTTC. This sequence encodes CASSALTAQETQYF.